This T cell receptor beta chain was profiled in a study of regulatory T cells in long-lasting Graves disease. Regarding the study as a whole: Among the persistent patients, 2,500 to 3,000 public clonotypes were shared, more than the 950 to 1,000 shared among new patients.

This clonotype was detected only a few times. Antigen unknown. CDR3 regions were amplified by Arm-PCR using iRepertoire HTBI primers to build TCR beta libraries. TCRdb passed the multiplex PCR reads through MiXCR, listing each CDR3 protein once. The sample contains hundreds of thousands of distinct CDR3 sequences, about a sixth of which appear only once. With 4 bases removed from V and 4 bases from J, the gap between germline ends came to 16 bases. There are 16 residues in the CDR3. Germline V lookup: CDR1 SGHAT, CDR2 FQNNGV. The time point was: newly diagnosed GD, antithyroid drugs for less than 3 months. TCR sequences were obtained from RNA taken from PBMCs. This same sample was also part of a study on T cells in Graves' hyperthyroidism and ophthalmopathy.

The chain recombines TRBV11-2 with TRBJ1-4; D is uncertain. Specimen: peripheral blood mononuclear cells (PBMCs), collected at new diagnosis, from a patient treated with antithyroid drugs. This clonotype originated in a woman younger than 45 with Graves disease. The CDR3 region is CASSSRRRDDNEKLFF. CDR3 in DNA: TGTGCCAGCAGCTCCCGCCGTCGCGACGATAATGAAAAACTGTTTTTT.